This T cell receptor beta chain was identified during a study of T cells in women clearing cervical HPV infection. The overall study: For cases, blood was sampled a median roughly 150 days after lesion detection, interquartile range about 90 to 200 days. Only a few women had HLA typing results available.

This clone ranks as medium-sized (0.01 to 0.1%) in terms of frequency. What it recognizes is unknown. The sequence runs out 3 residues before the end of the CDR3; the remainder is reconstructed from the germline J gene. The sample has other DNA sequences that encode this CDR3 too. Broader study findings: Repertoire richness, not evenness, was significantly elevated in CIN3+ cases versus controls.

In germline, CDR1 is SGDLS, CDR2 YYNGEE. This CDR3 comprises 15 residues. V lost 4 bases, J lost 2 bases, and 5 bases stayed unmatched. Here immunoSEQ multiplex PCR was the method, and the copy in TCRdb shows in-frame clones only, minus some. This sample's table has about 33,000 clones. HPV was found by MY09/MY11 PCR and dot-blot genotyping. The rearrangement joins TRBV9 to TRBJ2-2; 7 nucleotides match TRBD1. Material: blood buffy coat. This receptor was obtained from a woman aged 18 to 75 with a cervical HPV16 infection that either progressed to CIN3+ or cleared (not recorded which). The CDR3 loop is CASSLRTGNTGELFF. The DNA read from the CDR3 is TGTGCCAGCAGCTTACGGACAGGAAACACCGGGGAG.